This TCR beta chain is from a study of tissue T cells after allogeneic stem cell transplantation. Across the study: A handful of GVHD patients had recipient-origin PBMCs collected before transplant. General observations from the study: Which tissue TCRs were alloreactive or antigen-specific was not determined. Some clones might be persisting host cells. TCR repertoires tracked anatomic similarity, regardless of disease or transplant status. Shared clones across patients were few; motif clustering revealed tissue-specific shared signatures.

Assay: immunoSEQ multiplex PCR; the TCRdb copy retains only in-frame clones and omits some. This sample has about 43,000 clones; around nine tenths occur once, and the top ten carry about 3.8%. Points on this clone: As yet, its antigen is unknown.

Trimming pared 7 bases from V and 7 bases from J, leaving 22 bases between. The CDR3 is 15 amino acids. Germline V gene lookup returns CDR1 LGHNA and CDR2 YNFKEQ. J is TRBJ1-2 and V is TRBV4-2; D may be TRBD1 (6 bases). The sequence was obtained from a woman between 35 and 70 years old who later had graft-versus-host disease after an allogeneic stem cell transplant. The sequencing used blood, collected before transplantation. CDR3 bases: TGTGCCAGCACCATTAGGAGAACAGGGAGTACTGGCTACACCTTC. This gives the protein CASTIRRTGSTGYTF.